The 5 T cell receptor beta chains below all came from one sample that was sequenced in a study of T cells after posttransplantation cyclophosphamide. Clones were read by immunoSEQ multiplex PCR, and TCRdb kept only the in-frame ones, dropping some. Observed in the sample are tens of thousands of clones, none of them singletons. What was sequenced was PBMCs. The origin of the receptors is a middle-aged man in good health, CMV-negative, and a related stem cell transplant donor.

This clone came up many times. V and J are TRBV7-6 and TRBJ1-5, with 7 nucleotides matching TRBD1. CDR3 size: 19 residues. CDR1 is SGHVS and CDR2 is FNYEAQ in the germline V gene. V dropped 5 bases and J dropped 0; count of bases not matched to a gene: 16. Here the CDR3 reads CASSPSGGRGAYSNQPQHF. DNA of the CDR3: TGTGCCAGCAGCCCAAGTGGTGGCAGGGGGGCTTATAGCAATCAGCCCCAGCATTTT.

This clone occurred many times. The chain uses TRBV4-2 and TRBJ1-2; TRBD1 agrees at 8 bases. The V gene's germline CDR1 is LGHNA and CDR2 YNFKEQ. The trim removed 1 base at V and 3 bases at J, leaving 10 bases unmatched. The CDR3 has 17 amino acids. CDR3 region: CASSQALSTGAHYGYTF. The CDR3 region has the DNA TGTGCCAGCAGCCAAGCCCTTTCGACAGGGGCCCACTATGGCTACACCTTC.

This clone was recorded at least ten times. CDR3 nucleotides: TGTGCCAGCAGCTTGGACAGTTACACTGAAGCTTTCTTT. As protein: CASSLDSYTEAFF. The chain has TRBV9 and TRBJ1-1, with D possibly matching TRBD1 (6 bases). Germline values: CDR1 SGDLS, CDR2 YYNGEE. The germline V and J ends were trimmed by 4 bases and 3 bases, with 10 bases remaining between them. This CDR3 region has 13 residues.

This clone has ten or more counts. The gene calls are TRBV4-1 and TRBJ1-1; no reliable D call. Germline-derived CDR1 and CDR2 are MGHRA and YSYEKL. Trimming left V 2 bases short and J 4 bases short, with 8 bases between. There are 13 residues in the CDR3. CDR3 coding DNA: TGCGCCAGCAGCCAACCTGGCAGCACTGAAGCTTTCTTT. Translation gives CASSQPGSTEAFF.

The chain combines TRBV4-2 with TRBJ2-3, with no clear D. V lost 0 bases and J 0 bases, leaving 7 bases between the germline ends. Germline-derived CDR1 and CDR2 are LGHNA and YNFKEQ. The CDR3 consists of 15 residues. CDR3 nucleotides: TGTGCCAGCAGCCAAGACCCAGTCAGCACAGATACGCAGTATTTT. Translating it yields CASSQDPVSTDTQYF.